The source of this T cell receptor (beta chain) is a study of blood T cell repertoires in COVID-19 (dated by TCRdb to the early 2020s). About the study as a whole: The collaborator samples originated in the United States, Italy and Spain and spanned the acute and convalescent phases of COVID-19. The material from the prospective study consisted of cDNA or gDNA derived from T cells, B-cell-depleted T cells, or PBMCs. Subjects who had been exposed to COVID-19, were actively infected with it, or had recovered from it provided the deeply sampled blood TCRbeta repertoires that made up the dataset. A freely available public database, intended as a resource for researchers studying the immune response to SARS-CoV-2, is where the repertoires were released. The samples were drawn from two sources: the first 160 participants of the ongoing ImmuneRACE study, and 1,000 to 1,500 subjects contributed by 6 global collaborators. The sample metadata nearly always contained a de-identified subject ID, COVID-19 status, age in years and sex. Where available, HLA class I and class II types were taken from metadata supplied by the sample provider and were not determined by assay-based typing. The paper's findings and limits, for the study overall: The quantity of clinical and demographic metadata differed by source and by participant and was supplied without curation.

As regards this clone: Its antigen target is currently unknown. Within one base of it there is no much larger clone, and no base qualities were kept.

One collaborating source in Seattle enrolled patients while the patients were actively infected and followed the patients over time throughout the course of disease. The collaborating institutions used their own protocols to collect whole blood in K2EDTA tubes. For TCRbeta analysis, collaborator samples were shipped as frozen whole blood, as isolated PBMCs, or as DNA extracted from either sample type. TCRbeta CDR3 regions were amplified from genomic DNA using the immunoSEQ Assay, a bias-controlled multiplex PCR. The original methods were these. The number of nucleated cells in each sample was estimated by amplification of reference gene primers within the assay. To quantify the absolute abundance of each unique TCRbeta CDR3 rearrangement, sequence reads were collapsed and filtered. Productive Simpson clonality was computed per sample as the square root of Simpson's diversity index over productive rearrangements. In TCRdb, the immuneACCESS table is reduced to in-frame sequences with V and J assigned. These tables do not hold every clone; where another copy was compared, an unresolved V gene accounts for under half, and the others remain unexplained. The DNA was the basis for D and trimming; V, J and clone size are from that table. The sample records about 180,000 clones, over 80% of which are singletons. The ten largest clones represent around 6.3% of the sample.

The TCR originated in a woman in her thirties or forties with COVID-19, enrolled during active disease. The specimen sequenced was peripheral blood.

The CDR3 region has the sequence CASTYKGTGSSSYNEQFF. The nucleotides are TGTGCCAGTACCTATAAAGGGACAGGTTCAAGCTCCTACAATGAGCAGTTCTTC. Recombination joined TRBV19 with TRBJ2-1, with 8 middle bases fitting TRBD1. The CDR3, cysteine through phenylalanine, is 18 amino acids long. Solely the CDR3 DNA is kept, with 54 bases framed from the first base. Reading the germline V gene (reference sequence) gives CDR1 LNHDA and CDR2 SQIVND. The V end gives up 7 bases and the J end 0 bases, leaving 14 bases in the junction not matched to a gene. When the CDR3 is completed using the reference TRBV19 and TRBJ2-1 genes on either side, the full variable domain is DGGITQSPKYLFRKEGQNVTLSCEQNLNHDAMYWYRQDPGQGLRLIYYSQIVNDFQKGDIAEGYSVSREKKESFPLTVTSAQKNPTAFYLCASTYKGTGSSSYNEQFFGPGTRLTVL.